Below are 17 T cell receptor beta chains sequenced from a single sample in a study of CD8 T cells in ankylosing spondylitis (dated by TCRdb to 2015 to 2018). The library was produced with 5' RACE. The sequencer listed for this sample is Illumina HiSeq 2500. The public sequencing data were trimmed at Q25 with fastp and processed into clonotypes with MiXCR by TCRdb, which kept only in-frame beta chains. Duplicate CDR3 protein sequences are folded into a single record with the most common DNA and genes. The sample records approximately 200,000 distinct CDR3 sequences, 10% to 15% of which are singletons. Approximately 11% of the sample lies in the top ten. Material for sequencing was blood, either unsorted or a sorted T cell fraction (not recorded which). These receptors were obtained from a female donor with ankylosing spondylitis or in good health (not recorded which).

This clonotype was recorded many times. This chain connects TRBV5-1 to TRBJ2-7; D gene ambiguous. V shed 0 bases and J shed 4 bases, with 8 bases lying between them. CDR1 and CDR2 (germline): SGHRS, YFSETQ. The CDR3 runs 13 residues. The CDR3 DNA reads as TGCGCCAGCAGCTTGGATACAGTTTACGAGCAGTACTTC. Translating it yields CASSLDTVYEQYF.

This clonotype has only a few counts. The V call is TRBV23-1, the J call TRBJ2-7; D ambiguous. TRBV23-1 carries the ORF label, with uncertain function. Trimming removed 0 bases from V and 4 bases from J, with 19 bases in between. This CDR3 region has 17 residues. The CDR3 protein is CASSQSGVPSSRYEQYF. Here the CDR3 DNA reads TGCGCCAGCAGTCAATCCGGAGTACCCAGTTCCCGATACGAGCAGTACTTC.

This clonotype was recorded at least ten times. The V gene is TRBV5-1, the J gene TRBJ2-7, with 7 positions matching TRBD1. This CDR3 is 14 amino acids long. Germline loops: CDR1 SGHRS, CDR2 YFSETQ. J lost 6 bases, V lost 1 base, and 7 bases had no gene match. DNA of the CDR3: TGCGCCAGCAGCTTGCAGGGGGATATTATCGAGCAGTACTTC. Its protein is CASSLQGDIIEQYF.

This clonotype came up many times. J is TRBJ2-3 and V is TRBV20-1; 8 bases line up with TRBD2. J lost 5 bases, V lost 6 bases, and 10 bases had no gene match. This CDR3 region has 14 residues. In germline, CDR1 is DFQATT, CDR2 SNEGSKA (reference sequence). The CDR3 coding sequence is TGCAGTGCCGAGGATAGCGGGAATCGAGATACGCAGTATTTT. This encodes CSAEDSGNRDTQYF.

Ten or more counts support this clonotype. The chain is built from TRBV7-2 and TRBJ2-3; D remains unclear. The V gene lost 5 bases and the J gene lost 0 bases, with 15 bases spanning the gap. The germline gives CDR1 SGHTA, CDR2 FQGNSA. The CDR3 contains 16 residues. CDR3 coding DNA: TGTGCCAGCAGCCCCGGACCCGTGTCTAGCACAGATACGCAGTATTTT. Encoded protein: CASSPGPVSSTDTQYF. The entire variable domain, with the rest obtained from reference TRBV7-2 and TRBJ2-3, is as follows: GAGVSQSPSNKVTEKGKDVELRCDPISGHTALYWYRQSLGQGLEFLIYFQGNSAPDKSGLPSDRFSAERTGGSVSTLTIQRTQQEDSAVYLCASSPGPVSSTDTQYFGPGTRLTVL.

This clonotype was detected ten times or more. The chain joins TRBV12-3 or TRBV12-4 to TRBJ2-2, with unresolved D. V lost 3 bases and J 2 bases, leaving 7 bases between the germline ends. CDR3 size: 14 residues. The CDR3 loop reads CASSLVENTGELFF. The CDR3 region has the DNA TGTGCCAGCAGTTTGGTGGAAAACACCGGGGAGCTGTTTTTT.

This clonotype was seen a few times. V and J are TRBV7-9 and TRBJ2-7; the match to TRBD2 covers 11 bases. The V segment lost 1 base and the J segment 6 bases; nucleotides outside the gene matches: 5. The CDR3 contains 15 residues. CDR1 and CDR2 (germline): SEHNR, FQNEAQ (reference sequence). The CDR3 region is CASSLGLAGIREQYF. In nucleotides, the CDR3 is TGTGCCAGCAGCTTAGGACTAGCGGGAATACGCGAGCAGTACTTC.

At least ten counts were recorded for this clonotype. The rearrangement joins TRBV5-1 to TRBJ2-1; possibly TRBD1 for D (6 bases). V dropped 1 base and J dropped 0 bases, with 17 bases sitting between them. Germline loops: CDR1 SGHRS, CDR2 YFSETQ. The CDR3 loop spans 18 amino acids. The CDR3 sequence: CASSLQGTLHLSYNEQFF. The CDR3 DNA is TGCGCCAGCAGCTTGCAGGGGACACTACACCTCTCCTACAATGAGCAGTTCTTC.

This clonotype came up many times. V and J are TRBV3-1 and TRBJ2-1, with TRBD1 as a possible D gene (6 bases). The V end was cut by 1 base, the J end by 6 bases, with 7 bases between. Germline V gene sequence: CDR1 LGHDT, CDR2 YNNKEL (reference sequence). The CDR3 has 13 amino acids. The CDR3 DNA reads TGTGCCAGCAGCCAAGGACAGGTCAATGAGCAGTTCTTC. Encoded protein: CASSQGQVNEQFF.

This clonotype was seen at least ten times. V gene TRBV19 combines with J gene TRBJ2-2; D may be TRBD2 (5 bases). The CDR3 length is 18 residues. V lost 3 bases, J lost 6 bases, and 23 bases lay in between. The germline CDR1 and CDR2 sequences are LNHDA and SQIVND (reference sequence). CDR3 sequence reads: CASSILDSTLDFAGELFF. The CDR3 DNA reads TGTGCCAGTAGTATCCTGGACTCGACCCTCGATTTTGCCGGGGAGCTGTTTTTT. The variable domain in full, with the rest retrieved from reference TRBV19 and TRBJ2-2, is DGGITQSPKYLFRKEGQNVTLSCEQNLNHDAMYWYRQDPGQGLRLIYYSQIVNDFQKGDIAEGYSVSREKKESFPLTVTSAQKNPTAFYLCASSILDSTLDFAGELFFGEGSRLTVL.

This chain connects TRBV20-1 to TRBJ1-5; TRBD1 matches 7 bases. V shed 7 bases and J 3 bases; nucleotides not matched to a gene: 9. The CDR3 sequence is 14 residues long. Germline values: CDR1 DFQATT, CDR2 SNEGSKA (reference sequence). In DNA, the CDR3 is TGCAGTGTTAAGACAGGGAATGACAATCAGCCCCAGCATTTT. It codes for CSVKTGNDNQPQHF.

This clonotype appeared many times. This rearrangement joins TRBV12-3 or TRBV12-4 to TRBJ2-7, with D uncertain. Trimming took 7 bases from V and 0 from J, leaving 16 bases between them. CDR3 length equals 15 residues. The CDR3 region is CASTPWQSGSYEQYF. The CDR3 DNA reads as TGTGCCAGCACTCCATGGCAGTCAGGCTCCTACGAGCAGTACTTC.

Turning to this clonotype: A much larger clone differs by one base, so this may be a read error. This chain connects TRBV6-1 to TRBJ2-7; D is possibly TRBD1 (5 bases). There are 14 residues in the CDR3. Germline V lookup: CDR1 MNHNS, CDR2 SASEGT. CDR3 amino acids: CVSSEAGNLYEQYF. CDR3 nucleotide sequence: TGTGTCAGCAGTGAGGCAGGGAATCTCTACGAGCAGTACTTC.

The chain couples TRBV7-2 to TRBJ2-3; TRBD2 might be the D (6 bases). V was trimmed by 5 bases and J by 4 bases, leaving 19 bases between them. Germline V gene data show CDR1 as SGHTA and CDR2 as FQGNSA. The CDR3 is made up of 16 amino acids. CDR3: CASSPLKPGAPDTQYF. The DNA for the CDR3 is TGTGCCAGCAGCCCATTGAAACCGGGAGCTCCAGATACGCAGTATTTT.

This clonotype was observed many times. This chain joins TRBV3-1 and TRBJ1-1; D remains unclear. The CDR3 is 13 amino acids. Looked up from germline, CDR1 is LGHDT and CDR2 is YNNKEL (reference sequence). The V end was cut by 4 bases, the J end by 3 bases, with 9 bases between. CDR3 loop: CASSRTEYTEAFF. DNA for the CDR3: TGTGCCAGCAGCCGGACGGAATACACTGAAGCTTTCTTT.

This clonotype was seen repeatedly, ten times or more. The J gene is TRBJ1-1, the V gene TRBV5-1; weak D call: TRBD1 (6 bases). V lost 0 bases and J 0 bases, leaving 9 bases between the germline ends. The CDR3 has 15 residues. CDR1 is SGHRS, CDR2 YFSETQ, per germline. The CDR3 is CASSLAGQMNTEAFF. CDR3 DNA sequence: TGCGCCAGCAGCTTGGCCGGACAGATGAACACTGAAGCTTTCTTT.

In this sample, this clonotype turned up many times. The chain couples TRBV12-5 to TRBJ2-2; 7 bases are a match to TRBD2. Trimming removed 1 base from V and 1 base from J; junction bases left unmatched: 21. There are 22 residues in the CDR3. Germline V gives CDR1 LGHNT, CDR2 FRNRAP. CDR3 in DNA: TGTGCTAGTGGTTTGGCGCCATCCTTAGGAGCGGGAAAGGATCGGAACACCGGGGAGCTGTTTTTT. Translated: CASGLAPSLGAGKDRNTGELFF.